One sample yielded the 9 T cell receptor beta chains listed below, sequenced in a study of shared clonotypes between healthy human individuals. Measured with immunoSEQ multiplex PCR; TCRdb has only the in-frame clones, and not every one. The sample carries more than 2,000,000 clones, roughly nine tenths recorded once. The sample consisted of naive CD4+ T cells sorted from blood. Stated subset: CD45RA+ positively selected. The receptor source for this set is a man younger than 35 in good health.

The rearrangement links TRBV11-2 to TRBJ1-5; D unresolved. The CDR3 consists of 15 residues. Germline V gene sequence: CDR1 SGHAT, CDR2 FQNNGV. V was shortened by 5 bases and J by 5 bases, with 16 bases between the two germline ends. This CDR3 reads CASSPFGRADQPQHF. CDR3 in DNA: TGTGCCAGCAGCCCCTTTGGAAGGGCCGATCAGCCCCAGCATTTT. The variable domain in full, completed from reference TRBV11-2 and TRBJ1-5, reads EAGVAQSPRYKIIEKRQSVAFWCNPISGHATLYWYQQILGQGPKLLIQFQNNGVVDDSQLPKDRFSAERLKGVDSTLKIQPAKLEDSAVYLCASSPFGRADQPQHFGDGTRLSIL.

The J gene is TRBJ2-1, the V gene TRBV5-1, with 9 bases identical to TRBD2. This CDR3 spans 15 amino acids. Losses at the gene ends were 0 bases for V and 8 bases for J; bases not matched to a gene: 6. From germline, CDR1 is SGHRS and CDR2 YFSETQ. In DNA, the CDR3 is TGCGCCAGCAGCTTGGAGGCGGGGGGGCCGTATGAGCAGTTCTTC. Its protein product is CASSLEAGGPYEQFF.

The chain combines TRBV27 with TRBJ2-1; TRBD1 is a possible D gene (5 bases). V was cut by 4 bases and J by 8 bases, with 24 bases left in between. CDR1 and CDR2 from the germline V gene are MNHEY and SMNVEV (reference sequence). The CDR3 is 17 amino acids. The CDR3 loop is CASSSQPRWGPSHEQFF. The CDR3, as DNA: TGTGCCAGCAGTTCTCAACCCCGCTGGGGCCCCAGTCATGAGCAGTTCTTC.

This chain uses TRBV19 with TRBJ1-5; 8 bases fit TRBD1. Germline V CDR1 and CDR2: LNHDA, SQIVND (reference sequence). Trimming took 3 bases from V and 7 from J; bases not matched to a gene: 17. The CDR3 is made up of 18 amino acids. The CDR3 DNA reads as TGTGCCAGTAGTATTAGGCAGGGGGCGCTGAGAAGTGGACAGCCCCAGCATTTT. Translating it yields CASSIRQGALRSGQPQHF.

With respect to this clone: This same CDR3 is encoded by further DNA sequences in the sample. The rearrangement uses TRBV2 and TRBJ2-7, with a possible D match to TRBD2 (7 bases). Trimming cost V 1 base and J 0 bases, with 10 bases left between them. CDR1 and CDR2 from the germline V gene are SNHLY and FYNNEI. This CDR3 contains 15 residues. The CDR3 region has the DNA TGTGCCAGCAGTGAAGAGGGGGGGAGCTCCTACGAGCAGTACTTC. It yields the protein CASSEEGGSSYEQYF.

The chain is built from TRBV5-6 and TRBJ2-5; 8 bases match TRBD1. The J call may be wrong; the DNA end is better matched by TRBJ2-7. CDR1 is SGHDT, CDR2 YYEEEE, per germline. The CDR3 spans 16 residues. This CDR3 is CASSLLVGQGGYEQYF. The CDR3 bases are TGTGCCAGCAGCCTACTGGTAGGACAGGGTGGGTACGAGCAGTACTTC.

The chain employs TRBV11-3 and TRBJ2-3; 7 bases map to TRBD1. Germline CDR1 reads SGHNT; CDR2 reads YENEEA. The V segment lost 5 bases and the J segment 5 bases; nucleotides outside the gene matches: 4. The CDR3 extends over 13 amino acids. The CDR3 region has the DNA TGTGCCAGCAGCACGGGACAGCAAGATACGCAGTATTTT. Its translation: CASSTGQQDTQYF.

This rearrangement joins TRBV7-2 to TRBJ2-7; 9 bases are a match to TRBD1. The V gene end was trimmed by 5 bases and the J gene end by 4 bases; junction bases not matched to a gene: 12. Germline CDR1 is SGHTA and CDR2 is FQGNSA. The CDR3 totals 16 residues. The DNA of the CDR3 is TGTGCCAGCAGCATCCGGGACAGGGTTTCAGGGTACGAGCAGTACTTC. Translating gives CASSIRDRVSGYEQYF.

The chain employs TRBV4-1 and TRBJ1-4; the match to TRBD1 covers 9 bases. Germline V gene lookup returns CDR1 MGHRA and CDR2 YSYEKL. This CDR3 region has 18 residues. Unmatched junction bases numbered 6, after V lost 1 base and J lost 0 bases. The CDR3 loop is CASSQVGTGTATNEKLFF. The CDR3 DNA follows: TGCGCCAGCAGCCAAGTAGGGACAGGGACTGCAACTAATGAAAAACTGTTTTTT.